These 15 T cell receptor beta chains came from one sample sequenced in a study of T-cell memory formation after mild COVID-19. Each CDR3 protein gets one entry after TCRdb re-called the 5' RACE reads with MiXCR. This sample has about 290,000 distinct CDR3 sequences, with about a sixth found just once. The specimen was PBMCs or a T cell subset sorted from them (not recorded which). Receptors were obtained from a man younger than 35 who had mild COVID-19 (a few samples of this study predate the infection). Cell type and time point are not known.

The chain uses TRBV12-3 or TRBV12-4 and TRBJ2-5; D gene ambiguous. The germline V and J ends were trimmed by 3 bases and 5 bases, with 13 bases remaining between them. The CDR3 is 14 residues long. The CDR3 DNA follows: TGTGCCAGCAGTTTTGGGGTTTTAGAGGAGACCCAGTACTTC. Translated: CASSFGVLEETQYF.

This clonotype was detected only a few times. The chain recombines TRBV7-3 with TRBJ2-3; 10 nucleotides line up with TRBD1. CDR3 length: 16 residues. Germline V lookup: CDR1 SGHTA, CDR2 FQGTGA. The junction had 10 bases not matched to a gene; V was cut back by 5 bases and J by 5 bases. DNA for the CDR3: TGTGCCAGCAGCGCAACCCGGGACAGGGGAGGAGATACGCAGTATTTT. Amino acids: CASSATRDRGGDTQYF.

This clonotype has just a few counts. The gene calls are TRBV6-6 and TRBJ1-6; D remains unclear. CDR1 and CDR2 from the germline V gene are MNHNY and SVGAGI (reference sequence). Trimming left V 0 bases short and J 10 bases short, with 13 bases between. The length of the CDR3 is 15 residues. DNA for the CDR3: TGTGCCAGCAGTTACTCTCAGGACGCGCGGTCACCCCTCCACTTT. It yields the protein CASSYSQDARSPLHF.

The table lists this clonotype with a few counts. The chain carries TRBV5-5 and TRBJ1-2; possibly TRBD1 for D (5 bases). The V gene's germline CDR1 is SGHKS and CDR2 YYEKEE (reference sequence). CDR3 size: 12 residues. Trimming removed 6 bases from V and 2 bases from J, with 8 bases in between. The CDR3 bases are TGTGCCAGCATGCCAGGGAACTATGGCTACACCTTC. Its protein is CASMPGNYGYTF.

At least ten counts were recorded for this clonotype. The J gene is TRBJ2-7, the V gene TRBV19; the match to TRBD1 covers 7 bases. Germline CDR1 and CDR2: LNHDA and SQIVND (reference sequence). V lost 9 bases and J lost 0; bases outside the gene matches: 5. The CDR3 is 13 amino acids. The CDR3 coding sequence is TGTGCCAGCAGCCGGGACAGCTCCTACGAGCAGTACTTC. Translating it yields CASSRDSSYEQYF.

This sequence joins TRBV6-2 or TRBV6-3 and TRBJ1-5; no firm D call. The V end was cut by 7 bases, the J end by 6 bases, with 13 bases between. Germline V gene lookup returns CDR1 MNHEY and CDR2 SVGEGT. This CDR3 spans 13 amino acids. The CDR3 reads CASTSAGVQPQHF. The CDR3 region has the DNA TGTGCCAGCACCTCGGCCGGGGTTCAGCCCCAGCATTTT.

This clonotype occurred many times. CDR3 bases: TGTGCCAGCAGCGTATTCCGCTCTGGAAACACCATATATTTT. This translates into CASSVFRSGNTIYF. The V gene is TRBV9, the J gene TRBJ1-3; D unresolved. Trimming removed 1 base from V and 0 bases from J, with 5 bases in between. This CDR3 is built from 14 residues. Looked up from germline, CDR1 is SGDLS and CDR2 is YYNGEE.

This clonotype was detected only a few times. The V gene is TRBV20-1, the J gene TRBJ2-7; D gene unclear. The CDR3 is made up of 12 amino acids. CDR1 and CDR2 (germline): DFQATT, SNEGSKA (reference sequence). The V end was cut by 0 bases, the J end by 3 bases, with 6 bases between. DNA for the CDR3: TGCAGTGCTAGAGAGGCTAGCTACGAGCAGTACTTC. Amino acids: CSAREASYEQYF.

V gene TRBV19 combines with J gene TRBJ2-6; D might be TRBD1 (7 bases). The CDR3 has 17 amino acids. CDR1 LNHDA and CDR2 SQIVND come from the germline V gene (reference sequence). The V gene lost 7 bases and the J gene lost 2 bases, with 18 bases spanning the gap. CDR3 protein: CASIPSRGVTGANVLTF. For the CDR3, the DNA is TGTGCCAGTATCCCCTCCAGGGGGGTAACTGGGGCCAACGTCCTGACTTTC. Looking up the rest from reference TRBV19 and TRBJ2-6 gives the full variable domain: DGGITQSPKYLFRKEGQNVTLSCEQNLNHDAMYWYRQDPGQGLRLIYYSQIVNDFQKGDIAEGYSVSREKKESFPLTVTSAQKNPTAFYLCASIPSRGVTGANVLTFGAGSRLTVL.

This chain links TRBV5-1 with TRBJ2-5, with D perhaps TRBD2 (5 bases). Between the trimmed V and J ends, which lost 0 bases and 1 base, there was a span of 10 bases. The CDR3 runs to 15 residues. Germline V gene lookup returns CDR1 SGHRS and CDR2 YFSETQ. The CDR3 bases are TGCGCCAGCAGCTTGGCGGGCGGGCCCCAAGAGACCCAGTACTTC. Its protein is CASSLAGGPQETQYF.

The rearrangement uses TRBV12-3 or TRBV12-4 and TRBJ1-6; no firm D call. The CDR3 loop spans 14 amino acids. Trimming cost V 5 bases and J 6 bases, with 11 bases left between them. CDR3 sequence reads: CASSPGVFNSPLHF. In nucleotides, the CDR3 is TGTGCCAGCAGTCCGGGAGTCTTTAATTCACCCCTCCACTTT.

This clonotype was counted between two and nine times. This rearrangement joins TRBV2 to TRBJ1-5, with D possibly being TRBD1 (5 bases). CDR3 size: 16 residues. Trimming left V 6 bases short and J 4 bases short, with 19 bases between. CDR1 SNHLY and CDR2 FYNNEI come from the germline V gene. The CDR3 loop is CASRDPRVPDNQPQHF. The CDR3 bases are TGTGCCAGCAGAGACCCCAGGGTTCCCGATAATCAGCCCCAGCATTTT.

The sample holds a few counts of this clonotype. V is TRBV29-1 and J is TRBJ2-7; 7 bases are shared with TRBD1. V was clipped by 7 bases and J by 3 bases; unmatched bases: 6. The CDR3 is 12 residues long. The germline CDR1 and CDR2 sequences are SQVTM and ANQGSEA. The CDR3 spells CSGDRVYYEQYF. In DNA form, the CDR3 reads TGCAGCGGAGACAGGGTCTACTACGAGCAGTACTTC.

V gene TRBV4-2 combines with J gene TRBJ1-1; 7 bases agree with TRBD1. Germline-derived CDR1 and CDR2 are LGHNA and YNFKEQ. V trimming: 3 bases; J trimming: 5 bases; junction bases outside the gene matches: 6. The CDR3 loop spans 14 amino acids. In nucleotides, the CDR3 is TGTGCCAGCAGCCAGTTACAGGGGAGGACTGAAGCTTTCTTT. Amino acids: CASSQLQGRTEAFF.

The genes are TRBV5-1 and TRBJ1-1; D perhaps matches TRBD1 (5 bases). The V gene's germline CDR1 is SGHRS and CDR2 YFSETQ. The V end lost 2 bases, the J end lost 5 bases, and 13 bases lay between the germline ends. The length of the CDR3 is 14 residues. The CDR3 region has the DNA TGCGCCAGCAGCTTCGGGGCGGGGGGGACTGAAGCTTTCTTT. This sequence encodes CASSFGAGGTEAFF.